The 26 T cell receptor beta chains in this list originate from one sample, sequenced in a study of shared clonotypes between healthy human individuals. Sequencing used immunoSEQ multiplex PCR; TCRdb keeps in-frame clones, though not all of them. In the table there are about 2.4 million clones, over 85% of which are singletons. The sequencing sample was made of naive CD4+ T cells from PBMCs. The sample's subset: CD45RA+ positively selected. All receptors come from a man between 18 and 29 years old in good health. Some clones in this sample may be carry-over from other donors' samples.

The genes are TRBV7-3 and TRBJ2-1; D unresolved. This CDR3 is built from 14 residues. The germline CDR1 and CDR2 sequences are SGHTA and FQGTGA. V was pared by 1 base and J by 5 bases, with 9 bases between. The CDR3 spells CASSLSIDNNEQFF. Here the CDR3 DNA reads TGTGCCAGCAGCTTAAGTATCGACAACAATGAGCAGTTCTTC. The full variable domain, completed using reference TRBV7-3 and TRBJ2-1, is GAGVSQTPSNKVTEKGKYVELRCDPISGHTALYWYRQSLGQGPEFLIYFQGTGAADDSGLPNDRFFAVRPEGSVSTLKIQRTERGDSAVYLCASSLSIDNNEQFFGPGTRLTVL.

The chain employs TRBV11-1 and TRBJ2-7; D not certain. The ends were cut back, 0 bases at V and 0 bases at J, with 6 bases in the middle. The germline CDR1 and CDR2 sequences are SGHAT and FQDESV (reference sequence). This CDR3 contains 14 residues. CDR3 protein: CASSLAGSSYEQYF. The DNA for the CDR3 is TGTGCCAGCAGCTTAGCGGGCAGCTCCTACGAGCAGTACTTC.

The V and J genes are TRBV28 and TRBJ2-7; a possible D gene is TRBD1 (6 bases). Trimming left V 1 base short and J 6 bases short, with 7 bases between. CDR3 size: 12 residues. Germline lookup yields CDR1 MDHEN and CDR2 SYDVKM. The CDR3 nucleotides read TGTGCCAGCAGTTTATTGGACAGCGAGCAGTACTTC. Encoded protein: CASSLLDSEQYF.

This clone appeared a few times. CDR3 loop: CASSTLPGQGLYEQYF. The DNA for the CDR3 is TGTGCCAGCAGCACCCTCCCGGGACAGGGACTCTACGAGCAGTACTTC. This rearrangement joins TRBV27 to TRBJ2-7, with TRBD1 matching 9 bases. V trimming: 6 bases; J trimming: 3 bases; junction bases outside the gene matches: 12. Germline lookup yields CDR1 MNHEY and CDR2 SMNVEV (reference sequence). This CDR3 spans 16 amino acids.

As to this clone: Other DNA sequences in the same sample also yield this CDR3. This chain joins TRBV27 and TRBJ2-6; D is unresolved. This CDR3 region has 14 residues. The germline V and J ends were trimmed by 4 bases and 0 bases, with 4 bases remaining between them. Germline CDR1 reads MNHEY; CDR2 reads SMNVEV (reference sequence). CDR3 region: CASSSGSGANVLTF. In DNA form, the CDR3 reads TGTGCCAGCAGTTCTGGCTCTGGGGCCAACGTCCTGACTTTC.

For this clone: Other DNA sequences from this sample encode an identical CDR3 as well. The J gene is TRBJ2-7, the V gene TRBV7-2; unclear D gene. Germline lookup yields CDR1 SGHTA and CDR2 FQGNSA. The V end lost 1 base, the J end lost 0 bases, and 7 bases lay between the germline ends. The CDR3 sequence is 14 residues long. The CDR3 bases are TGTGCCAGCAGCTTAGGCAGATCCTCCTACGAGCAGTACTTC. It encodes CASSLGRSSYEQYF.

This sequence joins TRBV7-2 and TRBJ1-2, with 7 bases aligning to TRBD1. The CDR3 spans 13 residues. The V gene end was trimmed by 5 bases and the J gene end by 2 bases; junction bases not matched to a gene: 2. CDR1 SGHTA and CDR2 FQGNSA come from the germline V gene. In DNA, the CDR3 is TGTGCCAGCAGCCGGACAGGAAACTATGGCTACACCTTC. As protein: CASSRTGNYGYTF.

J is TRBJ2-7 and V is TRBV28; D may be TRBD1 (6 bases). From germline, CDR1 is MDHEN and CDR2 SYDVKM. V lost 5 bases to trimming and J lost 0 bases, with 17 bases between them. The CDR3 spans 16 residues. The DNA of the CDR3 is TGTGCCAGCAGTCCAATCCGCCGGGACACCTCCTACGAGCAGTACTTC. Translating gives CASSPIRRDTSYEQYF.

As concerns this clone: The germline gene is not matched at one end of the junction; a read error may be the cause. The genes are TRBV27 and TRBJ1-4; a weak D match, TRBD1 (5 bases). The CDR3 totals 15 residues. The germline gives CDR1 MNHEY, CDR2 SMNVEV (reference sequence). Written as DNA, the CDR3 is TGTGCCAGCAGTTTCGGATCCGGGACTACTGAAAAACTGTTTTTT. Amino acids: CASSFGSGTTEKLFF.

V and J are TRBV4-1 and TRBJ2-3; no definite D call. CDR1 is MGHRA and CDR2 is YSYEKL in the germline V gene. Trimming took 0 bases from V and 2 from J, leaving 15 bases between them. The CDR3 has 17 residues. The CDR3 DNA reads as TGCGCCAGCAGCCAAGATCCCCCCGGTGGGGTCACAGATACGCAGTATTTT. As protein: CASSQDPPGGVTDTQYF.

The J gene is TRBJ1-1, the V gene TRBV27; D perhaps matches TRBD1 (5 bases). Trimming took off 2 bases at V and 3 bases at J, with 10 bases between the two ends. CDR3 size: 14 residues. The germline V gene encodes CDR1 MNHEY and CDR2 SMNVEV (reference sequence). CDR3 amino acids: CASSLNAGYTEAFF. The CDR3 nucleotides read TGTGCCAGCAGTTTAAATGCAGGGTACACTGAAGCTTTCTTT.

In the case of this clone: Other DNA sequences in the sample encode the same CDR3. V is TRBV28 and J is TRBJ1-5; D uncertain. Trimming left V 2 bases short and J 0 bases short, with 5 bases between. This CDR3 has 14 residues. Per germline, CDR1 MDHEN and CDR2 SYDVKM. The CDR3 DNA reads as TGTGCCAGCAGTTTACCGTATAGCAATCAGCCCCAGCATTTT. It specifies CASSLPYSNQPQHF.

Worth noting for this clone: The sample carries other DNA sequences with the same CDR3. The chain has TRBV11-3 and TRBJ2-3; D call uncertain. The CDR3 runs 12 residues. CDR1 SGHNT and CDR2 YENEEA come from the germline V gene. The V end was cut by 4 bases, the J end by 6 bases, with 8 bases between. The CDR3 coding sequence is TGTGCCAGCAGCTCAGGTGGTGATACGCAGTATTTT. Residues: CASSSGGDTQYF.

CDR3 region: CSVGGSPQETQYF. The CDR3 DNA reads as TGCAGCGTAGGCGGGAGCCCCCAGGAGACCCAGTACTTC. The chain carries TRBV29-1 and TRBJ2-5; 7 bases map to TRBD2. V was pared by 6 bases and J by 5 bases, with 9 bases of the junction left unmatched. The CDR3 contains 13 residues. The germline gives CDR1 SQVTM, CDR2 ANQGSEA.

CDR3 nucleotide sequence: TGTGCCAGCAGTGCACGGGACACTTCTAACTATGGCTACACCTTC. This translates into CASSARDTSNYGYTF. The J gene is TRBJ1-2, the V gene TRBV9; the D gene is possibly TRBD1 (6 bases). This CDR3 is 15 amino acids long. The germline V gene has CDR1 SGDLS and CDR2 YYNGEE. V gave up 5 bases and J gave up 0 bases, with 14 bases separating them.

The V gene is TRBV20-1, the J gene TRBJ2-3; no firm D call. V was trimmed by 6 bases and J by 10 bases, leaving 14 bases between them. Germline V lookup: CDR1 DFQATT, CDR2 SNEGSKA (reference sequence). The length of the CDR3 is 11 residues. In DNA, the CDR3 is TGCAGTGCCCCCGGGTCAGCCTCGCAGTATTTT. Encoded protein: CSAPGSASQYF.

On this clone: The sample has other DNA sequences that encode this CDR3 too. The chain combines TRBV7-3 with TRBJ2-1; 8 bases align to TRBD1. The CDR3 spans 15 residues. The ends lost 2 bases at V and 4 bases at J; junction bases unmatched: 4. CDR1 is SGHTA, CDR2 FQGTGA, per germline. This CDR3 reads CASSLAGGRYNEQFF. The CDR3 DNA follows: TGTGCCAGCAGCTTAGCAGGGGGCAGATACAATGAGCAGTTCTTC.

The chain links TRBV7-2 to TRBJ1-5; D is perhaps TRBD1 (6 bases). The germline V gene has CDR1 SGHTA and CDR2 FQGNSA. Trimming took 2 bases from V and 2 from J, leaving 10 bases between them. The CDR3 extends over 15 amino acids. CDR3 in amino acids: CASSLKAGGNQPQHF. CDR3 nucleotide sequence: TGTGCCAGCAGCTTAAAAGCAGGGGGCAATCAGCCCCAGCATTTT.

The CDR3 protein is CASSSPDWGYEQYF. Written as DNA, the CDR3 is TGTGCCAGCAGTTCCCCGGACTGGGGCTACGAGCAGTACTTC. The rearrangement uses TRBV6-5 and TRBJ2-7, with D perhaps matching TRBD2 (5 bases). Germline CDR1 MNHEY, CDR2 SVGAGI. Trimming took off 4 bases at V and 3 bases at J, with 13 bases between the two ends. This CDR3 region has 14 residues.

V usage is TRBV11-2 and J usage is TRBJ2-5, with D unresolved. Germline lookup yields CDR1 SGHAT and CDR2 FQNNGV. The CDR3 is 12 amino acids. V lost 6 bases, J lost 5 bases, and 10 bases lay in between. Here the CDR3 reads CASSRVAETQYF. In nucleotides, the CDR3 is TGTGCCAGCAGTCGGGTCGCCGAGACCCAGTACTTC. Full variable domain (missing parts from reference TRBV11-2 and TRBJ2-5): EAGVAQSPRYKIIEKRQSVAFWCNPISGHATLYWYQQILGQGPKLLIQFQNNGVVDDSQLPKDRFSAERLKGVDSTLKIQPAKLEDSAVYLCASSRVAETQYFGPGTRLLVL.

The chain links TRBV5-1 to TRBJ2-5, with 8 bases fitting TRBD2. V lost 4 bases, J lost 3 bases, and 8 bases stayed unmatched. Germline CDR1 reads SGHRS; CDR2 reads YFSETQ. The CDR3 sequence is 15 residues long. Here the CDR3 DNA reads TGCGCCAGCAGCCCCGAACTTAGCGGGAAAGAGACCCAGTACTTC. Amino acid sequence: CASSPELSGKETQYF.

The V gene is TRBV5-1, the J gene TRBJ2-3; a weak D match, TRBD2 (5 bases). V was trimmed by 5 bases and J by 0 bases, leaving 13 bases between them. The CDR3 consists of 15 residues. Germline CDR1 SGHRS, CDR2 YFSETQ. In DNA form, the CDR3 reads TGCGCCAGCAGTCAAAGACTACCTAGCACAGATACGCAGTATTTT. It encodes CASSQRLPSTDTQYF.

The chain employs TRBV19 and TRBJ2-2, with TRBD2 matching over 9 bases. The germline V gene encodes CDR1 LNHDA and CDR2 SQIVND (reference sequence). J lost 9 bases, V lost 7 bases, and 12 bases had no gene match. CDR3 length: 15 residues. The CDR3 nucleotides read TGTGCCAGTACACCGGGCGCTAGCGGGGCCAGGGAGCTGTTTTTT. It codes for CASTPGASGARELFF.

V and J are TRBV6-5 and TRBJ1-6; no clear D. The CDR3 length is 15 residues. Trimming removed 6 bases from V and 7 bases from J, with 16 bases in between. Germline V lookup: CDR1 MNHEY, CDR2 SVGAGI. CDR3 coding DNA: TGTGCCAGCAGAACCTGGGAGACGGGGAATTCACCCCTCCACTTT. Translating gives CASRTWETGNSPLHF.

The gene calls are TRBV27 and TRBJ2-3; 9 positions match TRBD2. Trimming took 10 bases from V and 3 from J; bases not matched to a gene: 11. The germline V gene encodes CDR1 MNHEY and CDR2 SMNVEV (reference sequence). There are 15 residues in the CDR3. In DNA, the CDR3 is TGTGCCACCTCACCGAGTAGCGGGAGAACAGATACGCAGTATTTT. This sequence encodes CATSPSSGRTDTQYF.

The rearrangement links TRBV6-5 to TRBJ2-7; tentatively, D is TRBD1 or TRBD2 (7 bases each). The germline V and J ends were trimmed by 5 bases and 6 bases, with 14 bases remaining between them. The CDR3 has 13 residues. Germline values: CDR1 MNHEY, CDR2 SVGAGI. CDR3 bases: TGTGCCAGCAGTCAGGGGGGGGCACGCGAGCAGTACTTC. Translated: CASSQGGAREQYF.